This T cell receptor beta chain emerged from a study of T cell responses to AZD1222 COVID-19 vaccine. Remarks on this clone: Its target is not known.

Germline V gene data show CDR1 as SQVTM and CDR2 as ANQGSEA. V was shortened by 1 base and J by 1 base, with 10 bases between the two germline ends. The CDR3 contains 14 residues. Produced via immunoSEQ multiplex PCR; TCRdb's table is partial and in-frame only. The data hold 130,000 or so clones, with 85% to 90% observed a single time. Findings and caveats of the study: CD4 TCRs covered the whole spike, strongest at regions 160-218 and 743-854. Spike-specific TCR breadth and depth rose after two AZD1222 doses.

The clonotype comes from an adult in good health. This specimen consisted of peripheral blood, obtained on day 0 of AZD1222 vaccination. The genes are TRBV29-1 and TRBJ1-2; D unresolved. The chain's CDR3 is CSVEAGEINYGYTF. In nucleotides, the CDR3 is TGCAGCGTTGAAGCGGGAGAGATTAACTATGGCTACACCTTC. Variable domain in full (rest from reference TRBV29-1 and TRBJ1-2): SAVISQKPSRDICQRGTSLTIQCQVDSQVTMMFWYRQQPGQSLTLIATANQGSEATYESGFVIDKFPISRPNLTFSTLTVSNMSPEDSSIYLCSVEAGEINYGYTFGSGTRLTVV.